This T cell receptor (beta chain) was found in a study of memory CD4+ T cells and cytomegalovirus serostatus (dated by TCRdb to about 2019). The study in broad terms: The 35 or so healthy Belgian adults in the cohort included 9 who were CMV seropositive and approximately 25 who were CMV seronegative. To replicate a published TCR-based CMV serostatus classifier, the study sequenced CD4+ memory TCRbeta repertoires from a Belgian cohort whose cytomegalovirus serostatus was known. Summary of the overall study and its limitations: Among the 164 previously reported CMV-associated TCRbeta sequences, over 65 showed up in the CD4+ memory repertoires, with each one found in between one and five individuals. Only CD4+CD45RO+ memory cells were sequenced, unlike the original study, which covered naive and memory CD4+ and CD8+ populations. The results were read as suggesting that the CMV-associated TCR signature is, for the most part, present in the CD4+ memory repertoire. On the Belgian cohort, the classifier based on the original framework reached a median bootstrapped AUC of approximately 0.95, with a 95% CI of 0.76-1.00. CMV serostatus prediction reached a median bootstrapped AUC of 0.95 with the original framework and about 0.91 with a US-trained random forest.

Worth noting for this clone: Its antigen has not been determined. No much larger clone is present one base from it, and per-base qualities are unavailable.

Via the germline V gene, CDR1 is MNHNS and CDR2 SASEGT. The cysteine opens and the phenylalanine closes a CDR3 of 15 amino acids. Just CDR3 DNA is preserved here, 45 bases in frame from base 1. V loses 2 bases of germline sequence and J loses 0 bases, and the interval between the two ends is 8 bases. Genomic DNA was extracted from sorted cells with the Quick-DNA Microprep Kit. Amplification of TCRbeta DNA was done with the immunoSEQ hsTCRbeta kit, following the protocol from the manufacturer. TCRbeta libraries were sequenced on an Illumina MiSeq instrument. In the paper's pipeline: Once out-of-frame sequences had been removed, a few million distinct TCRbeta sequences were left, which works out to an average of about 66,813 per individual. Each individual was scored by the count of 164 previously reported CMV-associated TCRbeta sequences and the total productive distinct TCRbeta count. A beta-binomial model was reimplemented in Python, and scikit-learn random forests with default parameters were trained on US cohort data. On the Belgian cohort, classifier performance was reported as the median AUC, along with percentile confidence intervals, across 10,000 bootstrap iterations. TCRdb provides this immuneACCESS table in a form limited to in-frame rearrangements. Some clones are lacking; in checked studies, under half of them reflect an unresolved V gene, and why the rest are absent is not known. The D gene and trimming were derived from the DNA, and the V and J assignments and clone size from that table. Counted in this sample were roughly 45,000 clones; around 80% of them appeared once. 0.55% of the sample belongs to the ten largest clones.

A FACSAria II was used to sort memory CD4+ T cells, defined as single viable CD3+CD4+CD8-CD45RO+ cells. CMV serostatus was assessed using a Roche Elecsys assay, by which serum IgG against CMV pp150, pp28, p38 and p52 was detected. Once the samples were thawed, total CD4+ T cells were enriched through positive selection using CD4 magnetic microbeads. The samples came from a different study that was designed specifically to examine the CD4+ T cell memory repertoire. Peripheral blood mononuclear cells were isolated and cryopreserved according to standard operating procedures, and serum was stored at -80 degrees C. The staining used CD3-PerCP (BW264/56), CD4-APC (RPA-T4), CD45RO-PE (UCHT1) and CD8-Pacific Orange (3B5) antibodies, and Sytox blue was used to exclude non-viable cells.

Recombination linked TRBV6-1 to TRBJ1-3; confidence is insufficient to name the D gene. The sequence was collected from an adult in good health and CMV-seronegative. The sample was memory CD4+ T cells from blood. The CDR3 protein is CASSENTNSGNTIYF. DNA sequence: TGTGCCAGCAGTGAAAATACAAACTCTGGAAACACCATATATTTT.